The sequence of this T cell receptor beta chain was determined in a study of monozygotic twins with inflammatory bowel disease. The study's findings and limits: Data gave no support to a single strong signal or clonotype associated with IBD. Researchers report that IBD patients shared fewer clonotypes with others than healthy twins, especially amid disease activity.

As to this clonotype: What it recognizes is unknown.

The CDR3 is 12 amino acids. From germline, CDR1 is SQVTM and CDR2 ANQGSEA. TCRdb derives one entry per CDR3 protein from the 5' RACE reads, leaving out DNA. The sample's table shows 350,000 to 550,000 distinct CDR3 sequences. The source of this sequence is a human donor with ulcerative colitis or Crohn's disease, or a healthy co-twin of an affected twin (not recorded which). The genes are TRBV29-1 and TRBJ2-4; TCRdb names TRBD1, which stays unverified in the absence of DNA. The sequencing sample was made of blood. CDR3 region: CSVEEGPNIQYF.